This is a list of T cell receptor beta chains from one sample in a study of cytomegalovirus exposure and HLA in healthy donors. Assay: immunoSEQ multiplex PCR; the TCRdb copy retains only in-frame clones and omits some. The sample carries 200,000 to 250,000 clones, approximately 81% recorded once. Sequencing input: PBMCs. These receptors were obtained from a human donor in good health. CDR3s include the opening cysteine and the closing phenylalanine or tryptophan. A D gene is named only where the DNA matches it firmly. Some rows mark clone size as missing; the rest say once, few, many or name a class of expanded clone.

J gene | clone size | V gene | D gene | CDR3 DNA | CDR3 protein
TRBJ1-4 | . | TRBV7-9 | TRBD1 | TGTGCCAGCAGCCCACCGGGACAGAACGAAAAACTGTTTTTT | CASSPPGQNEKLFF
TRBJ2-1 | . | TRBV11-1 | . | TGTGCCAGCAGGACCTGGGGGGATGAAGAGCAGTTCTTC | CASRTWGDEEQFF
TRBJ2-1 | few | TRBV14 | TRBD2 | TGTGCCAGCAGCCAAGAAACTAGCGGGAGTACCGAGTTCTTC | CASSQETSGSTEFF
TRBJ2-5 | . | TRBV5-1 | . | TGCGCCAGTAGAACGGGAAATCAAGAGACCCAGTACTTC | CASRTGNQETQYF
TRBJ1-5 | . | TRBV5-1 | TRBD1 | TGCGCCAGCAGCCTGACAGGGCCTCAGCCCCAGCATTTT | CASSLTGPQPQHF
TRBJ2-1 | . | TRBV27 | TRBD2 | TGTGCCAGTCGACTAGCGGGAGGTGCCATTTATGAGCAGTTCTTC | CASRLAGGAIYEQFF
TRBJ1-2 | . | TRBV7-9 | TRBD1 | TGTTCCAGCAGCTTAATCCGGAGGGAAGGGGACAGAAACTATGGCTACACCTTC | CSSSLIRREGDRNYGYTF
TRBJ2-1 | . | TRBV5-1 | TRBD2 | TGCGCCAGCAGCCCACCACTAGCGGGAGGACCGGAGGATGAGCAGTTCTTC | CASSPPLAGGPEDEQFF
TRBJ2-5 | . | TRBV5-1 | . | TGCGCCAGCAGCTCGGGGACTCCCAAGCCGGAGACCCAGTACTTC | CASSSGTPKPETQYF
TRBJ2-3 | . | TRBV4-2 | TRBD1 | TGTGCCAGCAGTCCGCCGACAGGGGGCTCGAATACGCAGTATTTT | CASSPPTGGSNTQYF
TRBJ2-2 | . | TRBV19 | TRBD2 | TGTGCCAGTAGTGTGGGACTAGCGGCGAACACCGGGGAGCTGTTTTTT | CASSVGLAANTGELFF
TRBJ1-1 | few | TRBV5-1 | TRBD1 | TGCGCCAGCAGTTTTGGGACAGCTGAAGCTTTCTTT | CASSFGTAEAFF
TRBJ2-7 | . | TRBV7-3 | TRBD2 | TGTGCCAGCAGCTTAAGCGGCGGGAGTTCCTCCTACGAGCAGTACTTC | CASSLSGGSSSYEQYF
TRBJ2-7 | once | TRBV27 | TRBD1 | TGTGCCAGCAGTCCGACGGGACAGAACGGCGAGCAGTACTTC | CASSPTGQNGEQYF
TRBJ2-1 | . | TRBV7-9 | TRBD2 | TGTGCCAGCAGCTTTCTTCGGACTAGCCCCTACAATGAGCAGTTCTTC | CASSFLRTSPYNEQFF
TRBJ2-7 | . | TRBV29-1 | . | TGCAGCGTTGAAGTGAGAGCCTACGAGCAGTACTTC | CSVEVRAYEQYF
TRBJ1-1 | . | TRBV6-1 | . | TGTGCCAGCAGTGTGTGGGCCTCTTGGGAGGCTTTCTTT | CASSVWASWEAFF
TRBJ2-1 | . | TRBV10-3 | . | TGTGCCATCAGTGAGCGGAGCGACAGCTCCTACAATGAGCAGTTCTTC | CAISERSDSSYNEQFF
TRBJ1-2 | few | TRBV28 | . | TGTGCCAGCAGTTTATTGGGTCAGGGCTATGGCTACACCTTC | CASSLLGQGYGYTF